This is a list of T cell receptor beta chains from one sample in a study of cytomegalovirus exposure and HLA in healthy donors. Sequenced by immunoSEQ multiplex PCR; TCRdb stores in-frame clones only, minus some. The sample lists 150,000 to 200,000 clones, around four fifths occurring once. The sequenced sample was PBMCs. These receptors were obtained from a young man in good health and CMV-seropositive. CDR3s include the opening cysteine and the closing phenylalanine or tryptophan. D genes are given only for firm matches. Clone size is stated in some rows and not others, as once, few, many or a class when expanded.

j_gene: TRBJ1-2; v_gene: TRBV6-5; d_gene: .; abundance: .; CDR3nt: TGTGCCAGCAGTTTCAGACAGGTCCCTAACTATGGCTACACCTTC; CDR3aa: CASSFRQVPNYGYTF
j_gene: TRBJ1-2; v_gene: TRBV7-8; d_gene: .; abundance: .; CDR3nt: TGTGCCAGCAGCAATCAGGGTTATGGCTACACCTTC; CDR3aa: CASSNQGYGYTF
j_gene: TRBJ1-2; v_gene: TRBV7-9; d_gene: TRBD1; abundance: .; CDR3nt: TGTGCCAGCAGCTTAGTCGGACAGGGGGTAGGAGGCTACACCTTC; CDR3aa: CASSLVGQGVGGYTF
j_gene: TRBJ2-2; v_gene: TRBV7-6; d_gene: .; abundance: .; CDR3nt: TGTGCCAGCAGGTTAGGGGGGCCGATGGCCGGGGAGCTGTTTTTT; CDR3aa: CASRLGGPMAGELFF
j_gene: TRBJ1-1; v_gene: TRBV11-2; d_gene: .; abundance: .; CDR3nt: TGTGCCAGCAGCTTAGCGGCTGGGGGGGGACAAGCTTTCTTT; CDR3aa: CASSLAAGGGQAFF
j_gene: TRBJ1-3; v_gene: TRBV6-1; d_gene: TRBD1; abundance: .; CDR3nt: TGTGCCAGCAGTGAAAGCGTTGCCCGGACAGGGTCTGGAAACACCATATATTTT; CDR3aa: CASSESVARTGSGNTIYF
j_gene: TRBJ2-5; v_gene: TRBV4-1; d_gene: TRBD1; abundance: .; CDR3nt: TGCGCCAGCAGCGTACCGGGACAGGAAGAGACCCAGTACTTC; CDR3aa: CASSVPGQEETQYF
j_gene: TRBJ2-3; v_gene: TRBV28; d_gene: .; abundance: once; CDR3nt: TGTGCCAGCAGTCTATTAGAGGACTCCACAGATACGCAGTATTTT; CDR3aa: CASSLLEDSTDTQYF
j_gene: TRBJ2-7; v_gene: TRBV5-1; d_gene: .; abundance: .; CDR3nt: TGCGCCAGCAGCTCCTTAGTGGGGGCCCACTACGAGCAGTACTTC; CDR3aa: CASSSLVGAHYEQYF
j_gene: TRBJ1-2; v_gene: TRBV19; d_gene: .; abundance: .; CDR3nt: TGTGCCAGTAGTCGAGAGGGTCCCCCAAATGGCTACACCTTC; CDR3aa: CASSREGPPNGYTF
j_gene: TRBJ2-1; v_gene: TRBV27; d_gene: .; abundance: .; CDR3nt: TGTGCCAGCAGGGGGGAGTGGGGGGACAATGAGCAGTTCTTC; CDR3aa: CASRGEWGDNEQFF
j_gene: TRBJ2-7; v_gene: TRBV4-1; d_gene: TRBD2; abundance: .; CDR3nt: TGCGCCAGCAGCCAAGATCTAAGCGGGAGGGACCTTTTCTACGAGCAGTACTTC; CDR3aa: CASSQDLSGRDLFYEQYF
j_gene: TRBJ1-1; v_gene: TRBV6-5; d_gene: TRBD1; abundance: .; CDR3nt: TGTGCCAGCAGTGACGTTTGGACAGGGGTTAGGGCTTTCTTT; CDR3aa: CASSDVWTGVRAFF
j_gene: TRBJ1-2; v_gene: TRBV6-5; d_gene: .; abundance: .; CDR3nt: TGTGCCAGCAGTACGGGAGGAGTAGGTGGCTACACCTTC; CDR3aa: CASSTGGVGGYTF
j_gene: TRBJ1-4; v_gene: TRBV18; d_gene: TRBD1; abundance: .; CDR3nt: TGTGCCAGCTCACCACCGGGACAGGGAACTAATGAAAAACTGTTTTTT; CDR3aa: CASSPPGQGTNEKLFF
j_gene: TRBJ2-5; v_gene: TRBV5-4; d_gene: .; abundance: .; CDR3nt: TGTGCCAGCAGCGCAGGCCATCCCGGAGAGACCCAGTACTTC; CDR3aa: CASSAGHPGETQYF
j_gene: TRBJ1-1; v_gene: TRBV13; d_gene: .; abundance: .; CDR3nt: TGTGCCAGCAGCTTAGGAAGGGGAGGTATTTCTGAAGCTTTCTTT; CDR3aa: CASSLGRGGISEAFF